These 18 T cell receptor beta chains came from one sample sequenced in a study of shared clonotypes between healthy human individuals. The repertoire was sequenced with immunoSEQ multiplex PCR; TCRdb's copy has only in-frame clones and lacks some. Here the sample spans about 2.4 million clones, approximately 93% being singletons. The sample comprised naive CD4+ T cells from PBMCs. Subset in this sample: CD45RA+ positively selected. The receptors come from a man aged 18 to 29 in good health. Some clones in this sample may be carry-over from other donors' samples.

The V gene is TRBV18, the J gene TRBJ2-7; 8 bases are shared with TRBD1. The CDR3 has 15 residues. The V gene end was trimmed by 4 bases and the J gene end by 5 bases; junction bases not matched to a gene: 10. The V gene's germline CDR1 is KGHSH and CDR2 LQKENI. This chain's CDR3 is CASSRKSTGADEQYF. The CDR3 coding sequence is TGTGCCAGCTCACGCAAGTCGACAGGGGCCGACGAGCAGTACTTC.

The CDR3 bases are TGTGCCAGCACCCAGGGGGGACTAGCGGGAGGAAAGGAGACCCAGTACTTC. Encoded protein: CASTQGGLAGGKETQYF. The V and J genes are TRBV7-6 and TRBJ2-5; 15 bases line up with TRBD2. The length of the CDR3 is 17 residues. CDR1 and CDR2 from the germline V gene are SGHVS and FNYEAQ. The trim removed 7 bases at V and 5 bases at J, leaving 11 bases unmatched.

CDR3 in amino acids: CASRARGGNTEAFF. DNA for the CDR3: TGTGCCAGTAGGGCCCGTGGGGGGAACACTGAAGCTTTCTTT. This chain uses TRBV19 with TRBJ1-1, with a possible D match to TRBD1 (5 bases). The V gene lost 6 bases and the J gene lost 1 base, with 12 bases spanning the gap. This CDR3 is built from 14 residues. The germline V gene encodes CDR1 LNHDA and CDR2 SQIVND (reference sequence). Supplemented by reference TRBV19 and TRBJ1-1, the full variable domain reads DGGITQSPKYLFRKEGQNVTLSCEQNLNHDAMYWYRQDPGQGLRLIYYSQIVNDFQKGDIAEGYSVSREKKESFPLTVTSAQKNPTAFYLCASRARGGNTEAFFGQGTRLTVV.

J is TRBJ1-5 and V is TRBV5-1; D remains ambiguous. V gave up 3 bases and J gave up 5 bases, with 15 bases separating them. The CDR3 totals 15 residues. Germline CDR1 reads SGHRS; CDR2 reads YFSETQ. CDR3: CASSSTGLVDQPQHF. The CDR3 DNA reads TGCGCCAGCAGCTCGACGGGTCTGGTGGATCAGCCCCAGCATTTT.

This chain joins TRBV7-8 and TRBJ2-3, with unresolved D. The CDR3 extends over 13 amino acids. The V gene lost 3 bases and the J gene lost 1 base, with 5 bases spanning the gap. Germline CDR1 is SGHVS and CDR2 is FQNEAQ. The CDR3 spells CASSFQGTDTQYF. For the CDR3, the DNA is TGTGCCAGCAGCTTTCAGGGCACAGATACGCAGTATTTT.

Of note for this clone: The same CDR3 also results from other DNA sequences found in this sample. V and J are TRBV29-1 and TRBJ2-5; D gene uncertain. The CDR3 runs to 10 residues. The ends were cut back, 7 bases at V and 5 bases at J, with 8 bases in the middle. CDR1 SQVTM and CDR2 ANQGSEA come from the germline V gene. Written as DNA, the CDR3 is TGCAGCGCCTCCAGGGAGACCCAGTACTTC. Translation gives CSASRETQYF.

CDR3 residues: CSTTGGYQETQYF. The CDR3 DNA follows: TGCAGCACTACTGGGGGGTACCAAGAGACCCAGTACTTC. The V call is TRBV29-1, the J call TRBJ2-5, with D perhaps matching TRBD2 (6 bases). Trimming took off 8 bases at V and 0 bases at J, with 13 bases between the two ends. Germline lookup yields CDR1 SQVTM and CDR2 ANQGSEA. The CDR3 sequence is 13 residues long.

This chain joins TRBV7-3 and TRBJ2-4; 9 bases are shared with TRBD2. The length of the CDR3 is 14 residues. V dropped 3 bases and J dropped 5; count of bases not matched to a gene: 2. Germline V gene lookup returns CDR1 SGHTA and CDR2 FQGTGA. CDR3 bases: TGTGCCAGCAGCTTTAGCGGGAGCCAAAACATTCAGTACTTC. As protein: CASSFSGSQNIQYF.

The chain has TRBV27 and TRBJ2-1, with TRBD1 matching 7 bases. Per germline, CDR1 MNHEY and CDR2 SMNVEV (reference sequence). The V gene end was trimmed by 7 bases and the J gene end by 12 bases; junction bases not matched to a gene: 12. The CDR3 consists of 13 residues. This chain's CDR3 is CASTTRGRSGQFF. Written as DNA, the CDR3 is TGTGCCAGCACCACGAGGGGGCGAAGCGGGCAGTTCTTC.

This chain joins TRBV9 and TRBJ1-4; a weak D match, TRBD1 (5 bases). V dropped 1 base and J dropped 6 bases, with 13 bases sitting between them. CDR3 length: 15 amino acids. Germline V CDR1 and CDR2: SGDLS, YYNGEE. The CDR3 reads CASSVRQGGHEKLFF. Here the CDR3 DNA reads TGTGCCAGCAGCGTACGGCAGGGTGGGCATGAAAAACTGTTTTTT.

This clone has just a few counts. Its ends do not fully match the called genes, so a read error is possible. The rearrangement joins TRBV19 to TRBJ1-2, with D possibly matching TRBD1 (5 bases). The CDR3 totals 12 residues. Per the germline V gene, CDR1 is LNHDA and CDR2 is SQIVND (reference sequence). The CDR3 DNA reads TGTGCCAGTAGTATGGATAAGGGACGGCCTTCCTTC. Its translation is CASSMDKGRPSF.

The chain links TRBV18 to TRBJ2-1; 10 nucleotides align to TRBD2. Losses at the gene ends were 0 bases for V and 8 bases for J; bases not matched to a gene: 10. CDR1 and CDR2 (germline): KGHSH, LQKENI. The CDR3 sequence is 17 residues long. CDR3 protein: CASSPPGTSAFAYEQFF. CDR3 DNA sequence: TGTGCCAGCTCACCACCCGGGACTAGCGCTTTTGCCTATGAGCAGTTCTTC.

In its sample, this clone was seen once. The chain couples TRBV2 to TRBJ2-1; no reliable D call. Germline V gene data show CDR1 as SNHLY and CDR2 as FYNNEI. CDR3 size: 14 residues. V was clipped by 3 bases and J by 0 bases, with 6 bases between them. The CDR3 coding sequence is TGTGCCAGCAGTGAGGACCCCTCCTACAATGAGCAGTTCTTC. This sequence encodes CASSEDPSYNEQFF. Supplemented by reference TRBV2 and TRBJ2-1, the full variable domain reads EPEVTQTPSHQVTQMGQEVILRCVPISNHLYFYWYRQILGQKVEFLVSFYNNEISEKSEIFDDQFSVERPDGSNFTLKIRSTKLEDSAMYFCASSEDPSYNEQFFGPGTRLTVL.

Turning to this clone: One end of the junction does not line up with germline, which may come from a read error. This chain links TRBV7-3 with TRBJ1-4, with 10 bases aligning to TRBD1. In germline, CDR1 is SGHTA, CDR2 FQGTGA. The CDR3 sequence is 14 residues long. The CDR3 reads CAGSAGTGAEKLFF. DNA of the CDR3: TGTGCCGGCAGCGCCGGGACAGGGGCCGAAAAACTGTTTTTT.

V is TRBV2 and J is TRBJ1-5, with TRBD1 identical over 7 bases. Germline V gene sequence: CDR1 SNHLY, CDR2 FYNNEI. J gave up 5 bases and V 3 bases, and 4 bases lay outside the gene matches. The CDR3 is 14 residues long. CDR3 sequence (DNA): TGTGCCAGCAGTGATAAGGGGGCCGATCAGCCCCAGCATTTT. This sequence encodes CASSDKGADQPQHF.

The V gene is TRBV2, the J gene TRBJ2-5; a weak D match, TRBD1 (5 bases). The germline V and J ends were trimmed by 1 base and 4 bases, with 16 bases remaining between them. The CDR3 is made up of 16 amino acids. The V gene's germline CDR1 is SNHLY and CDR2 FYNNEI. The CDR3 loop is CASSEVKGAVGETQYF. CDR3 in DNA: TGTGCCAGCAGTGAAGTGAAAGGGGCGGTAGGAGAGACCCAGTACTTC.

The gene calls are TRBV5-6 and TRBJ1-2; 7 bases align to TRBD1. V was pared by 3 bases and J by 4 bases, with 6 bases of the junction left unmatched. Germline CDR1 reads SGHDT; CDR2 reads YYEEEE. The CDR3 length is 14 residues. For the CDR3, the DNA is TGTGCCAGCAGCTCCCAGACAGGGCTCTATGGCTACACCTTC. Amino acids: CASSSQTGLYGYTF.

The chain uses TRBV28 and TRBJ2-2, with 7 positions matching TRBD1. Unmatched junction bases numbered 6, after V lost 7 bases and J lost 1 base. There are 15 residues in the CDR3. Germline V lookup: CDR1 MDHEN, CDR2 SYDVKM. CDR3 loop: CASMRRQGNTGELFF. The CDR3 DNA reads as TGTGCCAGCATGCGTCGACAGGGGAACACCGGGGAGCTGTTTTTT. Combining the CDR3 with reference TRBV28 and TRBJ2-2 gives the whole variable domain DVKVTQSSRYLVKRTGEKVFLECVQDMDHENMFWYRQDPGLGLRLIYFSYDVKMKEKGDIPEGYSVSREKKERFSLILESASTNQTSMYLCASMRRQGNTGELFFGEGSRLTVL.